The 27 T cell receptor beta chains below were found in one sample sequenced in a study of blood T cell repertoires in COVID-19 (dated by TCRdb to about 2020). Libraries were constructed by the immunoSEQ multiplex PCR assay. The source is immuneACCESS, and TCRdb retained only in-frame sequences with V and J called. Part of the clones is not carried over; for the studies checked, unresolved V genes explain less than half of this, and the remainder is unexplained. In all, the sample holds approximately 170,000 clones, and approximately 86% of those were seen once. The ten largest make up less than 3.5% of the sample. The sequencing input was peripheral blood. These receptors originate from a man between 65 and 85 years old with acute or convalescent COVID-19.

This rearrangement joins TRBV5-4 to TRBJ1-1, with 7 bases aligning to TRBD1. After removal of 4 bases from V and 4 bases from J, the junction contained 7 bases not matched to a gene. The CDR3 runs 14 residues. CDR1 SGHNT and CDR2 YYREEE come from the germline V gene (reference sequence). CDR3 sequence (DNA): TGTGCCAGCAGCCCTAACAGGGGAAGCACTGAAGCTTTCTTT. Translated, it gives CASSPNRGSTEAFF.

The chain combines TRBV10-3 with TRBJ1-2; D gene uncertain. The germline V gene has CDR1 ENHRY and CDR2 SYGVKD. The CDR3 sequence is 12 residues long. V lost 2 bases to trimming and J lost 4 bases, with 5 bases between them. The CDR3 nucleotides are TGTGCCATCAGTGAGGGGCTCTATGGCTACACCTTC. Residues: CAISEGLYGYTF.

In this sample, this clone turned up a few times. The chain has TRBV7-8 and TRBJ1-1; D unclear. Germline-derived CDR1 and CDR2 are SGHVS and FQNEAQ. Deletions cut 1 base from V and 3 bases from J, with 9 bases between. This CDR3 comprises 14 residues. The CDR3 DNA follows: TGTGCCAGCAGCTTAGGGCAGCTAGACACTGAAGCTTTCTTT. It specifies CASSLGQLDTEAFF.

The chain is built from TRBV5-1 and TRBJ1-3; D not certain. Trimming cost V 4 bases and J 4 bases, with 18 bases left between them. CDR1 and CDR2 from the germline V gene are SGHRS and YFSETQ. The CDR3 has 16 residues. In DNA form, the CDR3 reads TGCGCCAGCAGCCCCTCGCGGAACCGGGTCGGAAACACCATATATTTT. Protein: CASSPSRNRVGNTIYF.

In this sample, this clone turned up a few times. This chain joins TRBV6-5 and TRBJ1-5, with TRBD1 as a possible D gene (5 bases). CDR3 length equals 14 residues. Germline V gene data show CDR1 as MNHEY and CDR2 as SVGAGI. Trimming removed 6 bases from V and 3 bases from J, with 12 bases in between. In DNA form, the CDR3 reads TGTGCCAGCAGCAGAGACAGTTTCAATCAGCCCCAGCATTTT. It is translated as CASSRDSFNQPQHF.

This clone was seen once. Mismatch with germline at one junction end may stem from a read error. J is TRBJ2-3 and V is TRBV5-1, with TRBD1 identical over 11 bases. The germline V gene has CDR1 SGHRS and CDR2 YFSETQ. The CDR3 length is 14 residues. The CDR3 DNA reads TGCGCCGGCAGCGGGACAGGGGGAACAGATACGCAGTATTTT. This encodes CAGSGTGGTDTQYF.

The rearrangement uses TRBV27 and TRBJ1-4; possible D gene TRBD1, 5 bases. The CDR3 is 15 amino acids. V was pared by 4 bases and J by 4 bases, with 13 bases between. CDR1 is MNHEY, CDR2 SMNVEV, per germline (reference sequence). The CDR3 DNA is TGTGCCAGCAGTTCATGGGGCCGTATTAATGAAAAACTGTTTTTT. Its protein product is CASSSWGRINEKLFF.

This clone was recorded a few times. This sequence joins TRBV27 and TRBJ2-1; TRBD2 aligns across 7 bases. The CDR3 consists of 15 residues. Losses at the gene ends were 2 bases for V and 6 bases for J; bases not matched to a gene: 7. Germline CDR1 and CDR2: MNHEY and SMNVEV (reference sequence). The CDR3 DNA is TGTGCCAGCAGTTTAATGGGCGGGAGAGTCAATGAGCAGTTCTTC. It specifies CASSLMGGRVNEQFF.

This chain links TRBV7-8 with TRBJ2-5, with 12 positions matching TRBD2. From germline, CDR1 is SGHVS and CDR2 FQNEAQ. The CDR3 loop spans 16 amino acids. J lost 1 base, V lost 5 bases, and 5 bases had no gene match. The CDR3 loop reads CASSPGTSGSQETQYF. CDR3 bases: TGTGCCAGCAGCCCCGGGACTAGCGGGTCCCAAGAGACCCAGTACTTC.

The chain carries TRBV28 and TRBJ2-1; no definite D call. The V end was cut by 4 bases, the J end by 7 bases, with 5 bases between. Germline lookup yields CDR1 MDHEN and CDR2 SYDVKM. The CDR3 is 11 residues long. CDR3 amino acids: CASSYRNEQFF. In nucleotides, the CDR3 is TGTGCCAGCAGTTACCGGAATGAGCAGTTCTTC.

The chain recombines TRBV7-2 with TRBJ2-3, with 10 bases fitting TRBD2. V lost 2 bases to trimming and J lost 5 bases; unmatched junction nucleotides: 7. The CDR3 loop spans 16 amino acids. The germline CDR1 and CDR2 sequences are SGHTA and FQGNSA. Here the CDR3 reads CASSLLAGGQRDTQYF. In DNA form, the CDR3 reads TGTGCCAGCAGCTTATTAGCGGGGGGCCAACGAGATACGCAGTATTTT.

The chain couples TRBV7-9 to TRBJ1-1; no clear D. This CDR3 contains 16 residues. The germline gives CDR1 SEHNR, CDR2 FQNEAQ (reference sequence). V lost 5 bases, J lost 1 base, and 17 bases lay in between. CDR3 nucleotide sequence: TGTGCCAGCAGCACCTACCTAGGGCGGGCGAACACTGAAGCTTTCTTT. Translation: CASSTYLGRANTEAFF.

The chain couples TRBV24-1 to TRBJ2-1; 9 bases fit TRBD2. With 7 bases clipped from V and 0 bases from J, the junction kept 3 bases outside the gene matches. The CDR3 runs 15 residues. From germline, CDR1 is KGHDR and CDR2 SFDVKD. CDR3 sequence (DNA): TGTGCCACCAGCCTTAGCGGGAGCTCCTACAATGAGCAGTTCTTC. The encoded protein is CATSLSGSSYNEQFF.

CDR3 coding DNA: TGCGCCAGCAGTGAACAAGGGACACCCACCTATCTGGGGTACACTGAAGCTTTCTTT. Protein: CASSEQGTPTYLGYTEAFF. This chain joins TRBV10-2 and TRBJ1-1; D perhaps matches TRBD1 (6 bases). Germline CDR1 and CDR2: WSHSY and SAAADI. V shed 3 bases and J shed 3 bases, with 26 bases lying between them. The CDR3 has 19 amino acids.

Worth noting for this clone: One end of the junction is discordant with germline, which a read error may explain. The V and J genes are TRBV19 and TRBJ2-7; possible D gene TRBD2, 5 bases. The CDR3 extends over 15 amino acids. CDR1 is LNHDA, CDR2 SQIVND, per germline (reference sequence). Here the CDR3 DNA reads TGTGCCAGTAGTATAGGATGGGCTAGCTCCCACGAGCAGTACTTC. Translating it yields CASSIGWASSHEQYF.

The V call is TRBV5-1, the J call TRBJ1-5, with D maybe TRBD1 (6 bases). Germline V gene sequence: CDR1 SGHRS, CDR2 YFSETQ. The CDR3 totals 15 residues. V was clipped by 4 bases and J by 0 bases, with 11 bases between them. The CDR3 DNA is TGCGCCAGCAGCGTGGACAGCAATAGCAATCAGCCCCAGCATTTT. It codes for CASSVDSNSNQPQHF. The whole variable domain, remainder taken from reference TRBV5-1 and TRBJ1-5, is KAGVTQTPRYLIKTRGQQVTLSCSPISGHRSVSWYQQTPGQGLQFLFEYFSETQRNKGNFPGRFSGRQFSNSRSEMNVSTLELGDSALYLCASSVDSNSNQPQHFGDGTRLSIL.

V and J are TRBV7-9 and TRBJ2-7; 8 bases match TRBD1. The germline V gene has CDR1 SEHNR and CDR2 FQNEAQ (reference sequence). This CDR3 comprises 13 residues. V lost 8 bases and J lost 3; bases outside the gene matches: 6. The CDR3 sequence: CASQPRGLYEQYF. CDR3 nucleotide sequence: TGTGCCAGCCAACCCAGGGGGCTCTACGAGCAGTACTTC.

The gene calls are TRBV25-1 and TRBJ2-6; the D gene is possibly TRBD1 (6 bases). The CDR3 length is 15 residues. In germline, CDR1 is MGHDK, CDR2 SYGVNS. The V gene lost 5 bases and the J gene lost 2 bases, with 10 bases spanning the gap. CDR3 protein: CASSTPGAGANVLTF. CDR3 coding DNA: TGTGCCAGCAGTACCCCAGGGGCTGGGGCCAACGTCCTGACTTTC.

This chain joins TRBV20-1 and TRBJ2-7; perhaps TRBD1 as D (5 bases). Trimming took 3 bases from V and 3 from J, leaving 12 bases between them. This CDR3 is built from 13 residues. Germline V lookup: CDR1 DFQATT, CDR2 SNEGSKA (reference sequence). CDR3 coding DNA: TGCAGTGCTAGTTCGATCGACAGCTACGAGCAGTACTTC. Translated, it gives CSASSIDSYEQYF.

J is TRBJ1-2 and V is TRBV7-9; D uncertain. The CDR3 is made up of 13 amino acids. Trimming removed 1 base at V and 4 bases at J, with 7 bases between. Germline V gene lookup returns CDR1 SEHNR and CDR2 FQNEAQ (reference sequence). This CDR3 reads CASSLGGAYGYTF. The CDR3 bases are TGTGCCAGCAGCTTAGGGGGAGCCTATGGCTACACCTTC.

The chain has TRBV2 and TRBJ1-4; D call uncertain. CDR1 is SNHLY, CDR2 FYNNEI, per germline. The CDR3 covers 14 residues. V gave up 8 bases and J gave up 4 bases, with 14 bases separating them. The CDR3 nucleotides are TGTGCCAGCTCTTCTCTGACTCATAATGAAAAACTGTTTTTT. Translating it yields CASSSLTHNEKLFF. The full variable domain, rest sourced from reference TRBV2 and TRBJ1-4, is EPEVTQTPSHQVTQMGQEVILRCVPISNHLYFYWYRQILGQKVEFLVSFYNNEISEKSEIFDDQFSVERPDGSNFTLKIRSTKLEDSAMYFCASSSLTHNEKLFFGSGTQLSVL.

The genes are TRBV5-1 and TRBJ1-1; maybe TRBD1 (5 bases). CDR1 and CDR2 from the germline V gene are SGHRS and YFSETQ. V dropped 0 bases and J dropped 5 bases, with 11 bases sitting between them. CDR3 length equals 14 residues. The CDR3 protein is CASSLDVGATEAFF. As DNA, the CDR3 is TGCGCCAGCAGCTTGGATGTAGGGGCGACTGAAGCTTTCTTT.

This sequence joins TRBV2 and TRBJ2-5, with D hard to call. The CDR3 has 13 residues. The V gene lost 2 bases and the J gene lost 7 bases, with 11 bases spanning the gap. CDR1 is SNHLY, CDR2 FYNNEI, per germline. This CDR3 is CASSEWRRGTQYF. For the CDR3, the DNA is TGTGCCAGCAGTGAATGGCGGAGAGGGACCCAGTACTTC. Complete variable domain (other parts from reference TRBV2 and TRBJ2-5): EPEVTQTPSHQVTQMGQEVILRCVPISNHLYFYWYRQILGQKVEFLVSFYNNEISEKSEIFDDQFSVERPDGSNFTLKIRSTKLEDSAMYFCASSEWRRGTQYFGPGTRLLVL.

The V and J genes are TRBV27 and TRBJ1-2, with 11 bases identical to TRBD1. CDR1 MNHEY and CDR2 SMNVEV come from the germline V gene (reference sequence). This CDR3 has 15 amino acids. Losses at the gene ends were 4 bases for V and 4 bases for J; bases not matched to a gene: 5. The CDR3: CASSSVGTGGYGYTF. CDR3 coding DNA: TGTGCCAGCAGTTCCGTTGGGACAGGGGGCTATGGCTACACCTTC.

The chain has TRBV4-1 and TRBJ1-1, with D possibly being TRBD1 (6 bases). Trimming shortened V by 0 bases and J by 7 bases, and 9 bases separated the two germline ends. CDR3 size: 13 residues. CDR1 is MGHRA and CDR2 is YSYEKL in the germline V gene. CDR3 coding DNA: TGCGCCAGCAGCCAAGATTTACAGGGTGAAGCTTTCTTT. It is translated as CASSQDLQGEAFF.

This chain links TRBV7-2 with TRBJ2-1; D perhaps matches TRBD1 (8 bases). CDR3 length equals 15 residues. V dropped 3 bases and J dropped 5 bases, with 14 bases sitting between them. Germline CDR1 is SGHTA and CDR2 is FQGNSA. The CDR3 spells CASSFRTGRDNEQFF. In DNA, the CDR3 is TGTGCCAGCAGCTTTCGGACAGGGAGGGACAATGAGCAGTTCTTC. The full variable domain, with the rest looked up from reference TRBV7-2 and TRBJ2-1, is GAGVSQSPSNKVTEKGKDVELRCDPISGHTALYWYRQSLGQGLEFLIYFQGNSAPDKSGLPSDRFSAERTGGSVSTLTIQRTQQEDSAVYLCASSFRTGRDNEQFFGPGTRLTVL.

V is TRBV7-9 and J is TRBJ2-5, with a weak D call TRBD1 (6 bases). The CDR3 is made up of 14 amino acids. Germline V gene sequence: CDR1 SEHNR, CDR2 FQNEAQ (reference sequence). Trimming pared 7 bases from V and 3 bases from J, leaving 15 bases between. The CDR3 region is CASTTFGQKETQYF. The CDR3, as DNA: TGTGCCAGCACCACCTTCGGACAGAAAGAGACCCAGTACTTC.